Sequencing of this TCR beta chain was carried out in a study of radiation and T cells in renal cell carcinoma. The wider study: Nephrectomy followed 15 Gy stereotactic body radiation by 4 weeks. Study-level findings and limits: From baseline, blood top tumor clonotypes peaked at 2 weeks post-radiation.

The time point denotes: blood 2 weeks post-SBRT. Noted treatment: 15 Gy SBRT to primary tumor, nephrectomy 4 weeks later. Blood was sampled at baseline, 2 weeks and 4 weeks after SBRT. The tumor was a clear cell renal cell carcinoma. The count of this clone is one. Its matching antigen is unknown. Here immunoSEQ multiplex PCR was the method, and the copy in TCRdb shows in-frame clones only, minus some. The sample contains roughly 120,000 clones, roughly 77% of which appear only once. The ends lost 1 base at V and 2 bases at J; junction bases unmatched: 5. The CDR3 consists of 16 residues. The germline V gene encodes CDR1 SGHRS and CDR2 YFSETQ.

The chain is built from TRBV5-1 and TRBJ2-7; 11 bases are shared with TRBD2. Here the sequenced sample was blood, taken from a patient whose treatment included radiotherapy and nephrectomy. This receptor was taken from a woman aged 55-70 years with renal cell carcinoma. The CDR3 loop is CASSLTVSGRAYEQYF. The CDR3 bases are TGCGCCAGCAGCTTGACCGTTAGCGGGAGGGCCTACGAGCAGTACTTC.